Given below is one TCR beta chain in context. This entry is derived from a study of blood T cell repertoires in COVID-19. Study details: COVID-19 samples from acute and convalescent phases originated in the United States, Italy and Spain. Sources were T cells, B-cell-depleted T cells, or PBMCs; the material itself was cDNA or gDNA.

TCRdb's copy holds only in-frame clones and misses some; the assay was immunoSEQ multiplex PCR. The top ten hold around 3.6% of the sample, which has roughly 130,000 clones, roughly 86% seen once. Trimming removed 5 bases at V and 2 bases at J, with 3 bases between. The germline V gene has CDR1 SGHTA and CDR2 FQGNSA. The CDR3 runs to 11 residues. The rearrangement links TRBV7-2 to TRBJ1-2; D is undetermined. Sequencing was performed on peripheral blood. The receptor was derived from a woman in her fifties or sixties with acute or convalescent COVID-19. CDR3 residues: CASSRNYGYTF. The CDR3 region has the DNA TGTGCCAGCAGCCGGAACTATGGCTACACCTTC.